This T cell receptor beta chain emerged from a study of siplizumab effects on memory and regulatory T cells. Some clones are missing from TCRdb's copy, which holds only in-frame ones; the method was immunoSEQ multiplex PCR. This table has 57,000 or so clones, roughly 78% appearing once. The germline V gene has CDR1 SGHTA and CDR2 FQGNSA. The CDR3 runs 15 residues. The V end lost 5 bases, the J end lost 0 bases, and 11 bases lay between the germline ends. This sequence joins TRBV7-2 and TRBJ2-4; a possible D gene is TRBD2 (5 bases). The sample consisted of memory CD4+ T cells sorted from blood. This TCR came from a human donor in good health. The CDR3 here is CASSPGGLAKNIQYF. The CDR3 coding sequence is TGTGCCAGCAGCCCCGGCGGGCTAGCCAAAAACATTCAGTACTTC.